The 17 T cell receptor beta chains below were found in one sample sequenced in a study of glioma-infiltrating T cells after dendritic cell vaccination. Using immunoSEQ multiplex PCR, the repertoire was profiled, and TCRdb retains in-frame clones only, with some absent. Seen here are more than 85,000 clones, 70% to 90% observed once, and the top ten hold under 3%. The starting material was blood, obtained before dendritic cell vaccination. The origin of the receptors is a human donor with glioblastoma.

This chain joins TRBV18 and TRBJ2-5, with 7 bases that match TRBD1. The CDR3 covers 15 residues. Germline-derived CDR1 and CDR2 are KGHSH and LQKENI. The ends lost 3 bases at V and 0 bases at J; junction bases unmatched: 4. The CDR3 sequence: CASSPKGQYQETQYF. CDR3 in DNA: TGTGCCAGCTCACCGAAGGGACAGTACCAAGAGACCCAGTACTTC.

This rearrangement joins TRBV2 to TRBJ2-7, with 9 positions matching TRBD2. J was trimmed by 4 bases and V by 6 bases; bases with no gene match: 7. The CDR3 contains 14 residues. CDR1 and CDR2 from the germline V gene are SNHLY and FYNNEI. The CDR3 reads CASSPVAGVYEQYF. Written as DNA, the CDR3 is TGTGCCAGCAGCCCCGTAGCGGGAGTATACGAGCAGTACTTC. Filled out from reference TRBV2 and TRBJ2-7, the complete variable domain reads EPEVTQTPSHQVTQMGQEVILRCVPISNHLYFYWYRQILGQKVEFLVSFYNNEISEKSEIFDDQFSVERPDGSNFTLKIRSTKLEDSAMYFCASSPVAGVYEQYFGPGTRLTVT.

In regard to this clone: Different DNA sequences within this sample yield the same CDR3. This chain joins TRBV29-1 and TRBJ1-1; D might be TRBD1 (6 bases). CDR3 length equals 12 residues. The germline V gene has CDR1 SQVTM and CDR2 ANQGSEA. V was cut by 5 bases and J by 5 bases, with 12 bases left in between. CDR3 in DNA: TGCAGCGTTAGGGGGGGAAGTACTGAAGCTTTCTTT. Protein sequence: CSVRGGSTEAFF.

V and J are TRBV19 and TRBJ1-2, with D possibly being TRBD1 (5 bases). The CDR3 is 14 residues long. Trimming pared 5 bases from V and 2 bases from J, leaving 12 bases between. Germline assignment: CDR1 LNHDA and CDR2 SQIVND (reference sequence). CDR3 sequence: CASSAKTANYGYTF. In nucleotides, the CDR3 is TGTGCCAGTAGTGCAAAGACAGCCAACTATGGCTACACCTTC.

This chain links TRBV30 with TRBJ2-7, with a weak D call TRBD1 (6 bases). CDR1 is GTSNPN, CDR2 SVGIG, per germline (reference sequence). This CDR3 has 12 amino acids. The V gene lost 3 bases and the J gene lost 5 bases, with 11 bases spanning the gap. In DNA, the CDR3 is TGTGCCTGGAGCAGGGGCCGGAACGAGCAGTACTTC. It codes for CAWSRGRNEQYF.

The chain has TRBV11-3 and TRBJ2-4, with 8 positions matching TRBD1. CDR1 is SGHNT, CDR2 YENEEA, per germline. Germline trimming cut 1 base from V and 2 bases from J; bases unmatched to any gene: 4. The CDR3 is made up of 16 amino acids. This CDR3 is CASSLGRQGTKNIQYF. For the CDR3, the DNA is TGTGCCAGCAGCTTAGGCAGACAGGGGACCAAAAACATTCAGTACTTC.

The chain joins TRBV19 to TRBJ2-2; D not resolved. Trimming cost V 9 bases and J 1 base, with 15 bases left between them. In germline, CDR1 is LNHDA, CDR2 SQIVND (reference sequence). CDR3 length equals 15 residues. CDR3 DNA sequence: TGTGCCAGATCCGGTTCGCGTGAGAACACCGGGGAGCTGTTTTTT. This translates into CARSGSRENTGELFF.

In regard to this clone: This sample also contains other DNA sequences that code for the same CDR3. V gene TRBV5-6 combines with J gene TRBJ1-1; D is possibly TRBD1 (6 bases). V dropped 5 bases and J dropped 3 bases, with 14 bases sitting between them. CDR1 SGHDT and CDR2 YYEEEE come from the germline V gene. The CDR3 loop spans 14 amino acids. CDR3 DNA sequence: TGTGCCAGCAGTCCAGGGGTTGGGGACACTGAAGCTTTCTTT. As protein: CASSPGVGDTEAFF.

The V call is TRBV29-1, the J call TRBJ2-5; perhaps TRBD2 as D (5 bases). Trimming shortened V by 7 bases and J by 2 bases, and 11 bases separated the two germline ends. Germline CDR1 is SQVTM and CDR2 is ANQGSEA. This CDR3 is built from 12 residues. Here the CDR3 DNA reads TGCAGCGGCGTTCGGGGACAAGAGACCCAGTACTTC. Translation: CSGVRGQETQYF.

The chain recombines TRBV6-5 with TRBJ1-4; D gene uncertain. Trimming left V 0 bases short and J 4 bases short, with 6 bases between. From germline, CDR1 is MNHEY and CDR2 SVGAGI. This CDR3 has 14 residues. The CDR3 reads CASSYSRLNEKLFF. The CDR3 coding sequence is TGTGCCAGCAGTTACTCGAGGCTTAATGAAAAACTGTTTTTT.

The chain carries TRBV28 and TRBJ2-5, with 7 bases fitting TRBD2. With V trimmed by 7 bases and J by 5 bases, 16 bases remained unmatched. The CDR3 runs 16 residues. CDR1 is MDHEN and CDR2 is SYDVKM in the germline V gene. The CDR3 coding sequence is TGTGCCAGCACCGCCGACTTTGGGAGGGCGAAGGAGACCCAGTACTTC. It translates to CASTADFGRAKETQYF.

This chain joins TRBV25-1 and TRBJ2-2, with a tentative D call TRBD1 (5 bases). V lost 1 base, J lost 5 bases, and 17 bases lay in between. This CDR3 has 17 amino acids. Germline CDR1 MGHDK, CDR2 SYGVNS. This CDR3 reads CASSESRPGRRTGELFF. CDR3 in DNA: TGTGCCAGCAGTGAATCCCGGCCAGGGCGGCGAACCGGGGAGCTGTTTTTT.

The chain has TRBV2 and TRBJ2-7, with 13 nucleotides matching TRBD2. The CDR3 runs 17 residues. Germline lookup yields CDR1 SNHLY and CDR2 FYNNEI. V was pared by 1 base and J by 4 bases, with 7 bases of the junction left unmatched. DNA for the CDR3: TGTGCCAGCAGTGAAGAGTACGGACTAGCGGGAGAGTACGAGCAGTACTTC. This sequence encodes CASSEEYGLAGEYEQYF.

The V and J genes are TRBV5-1 and TRBJ2-2, with TRBD1 as a possible D gene (5 bases). Trimming stripped 5 bases from V and 3 bases from J, with 8 bases between. The germline gives CDR1 SGHRS, CDR2 YFSETQ. This CDR3 is 13 amino acids long. CDR3 coding DNA: TGCGCCAGCAGTCTACAGGACACCGGGGAGCTGTTTTTT. It yields the protein CASSLQDTGELFF.

The chain recombines TRBV29-1 with TRBJ1-2; perhaps TRBD1 as D (6 bases). V gave up 7 bases and J gave up 8 bases, with 17 bases separating them. Germline V gene lookup returns CDR1 SQVTM and CDR2 ANQGSEA. The CDR3 sequence is 12 residues long. The CDR3 bases are TGCAGCGGGGCCGGACAGTCGCGCGGCTACACCTTC. Translation: CSGAGQSRGYTF.

The chain is built from TRBV6-5 and TRBJ2-1, with 8 bases matching TRBD1. CDR1 is MNHEY and CDR2 is SVGAGI in the germline V gene. This CDR3 has 14 residues. The V gene end was trimmed by 0 bases and the J gene end by 10 bases; junction bases not matched to a gene: 5. This CDR3 is CASSYSRTGLEQFF. CDR3 sequence (DNA): TGTGCCAGCAGTTACTCCCGGACAGGGTTGGAGCAGTTCTTC.

This clone was picked up a small number of times. V gene TRBV2 combines with J gene TRBJ1-2, with a tentative D call TRBD1 (5 bases). The CDR3 runs 11 residues. V was shortened by 9 bases and J by 6 bases, with 11 bases between the two germline ends. CDR1 is SNHLY, CDR2 FYNNEI, per germline. The CDR3 loop is CASRAGHGYTF. The CDR3 DNA is TGTGCCAGTAGGGCAGGGCATGGCTACACCTTC.